These 18 T cell receptor beta chains were all obtained from the same sample, sequenced in a study of PD-1 blockade in classical Hodgkin lymphoma. Indicated time point: newly diagnosed, previously untreated cHL patient sample. Assay: immunoSEQ multiplex PCR; the TCRdb copy retains only in-frame clones and omits some. The sample has over 25,000 clones; roughly 94% are singletons. Sequenced: peripheral blood mononuclear cells (PBMCs). These TCRs come from a human donor with classical Hodgkin lymphoma.

V usage is TRBV5-6 and J usage is TRBJ2-1; D is undetermined. V was pared by 0 bases and J by 9 bases, with 7 bases between. The germline V gene encodes CDR1 SGHDT and CDR2 YYEEEE. The CDR3 is made up of 12 amino acids. CDR3 loop: CASSLGATEQFF. The DNA of the CDR3 is TGTGCCAGCAGCTTGGGCGCAACTGAGCAGTTCTTC.

The rearrangement uses TRBV7-9 and TRBJ2-3; TRBD2 matches 11 bases. V dropped 6 bases and J dropped 1; count of bases not matched to a gene: 3. Germline loops: CDR1 SEHNR, CDR2 FQNEAQ (reference sequence). The CDR3 loop spans 15 amino acids. This CDR3 is CASSPSGGRTDTQYF. CDR3 DNA sequence: TGTGCCAGCAGTCCTAGCGGGGGGCGCACAGATACGCAGTATTTT.

J is TRBJ2-7 and V is TRBV7-9, with D perhaps matching TRBD1 (6 bases). V was pared by 2 bases and J by 1 base, with 18 bases between. The CDR3 covers 17 residues. Germline V CDR1 and CDR2: SEHNR, FQNEAQ (reference sequence). CDR3: CASSLIGRGRGSYEQYF. CDR3 sequence (DNA): TGTGCCAGCAGCTTAATCGGGCGTGGCAGGGGATCCTACGAGCAGTACTTC.

The chain has TRBV10-2 and TRBJ2-1; no clear D. This CDR3 is 12 amino acids long. The germline V gene has CDR1 WSHSY and CDR2 SAAADI. V shed 4 bases and J shed 9 bases, with 10 bases lying between them. The DNA for the CDR3 is TGCGCCAGCAGTGCCTCGGGCCTTGAGCAGTTCTTC. Protein product: CASSASGLEQFF.

The chain employs TRBV19 and TRBJ2-2, with a weak D call TRBD1 (6 bases). The V and J ends lost 3 bases and 1 base respectively, with 21 bases between them. Germline CDR1 LNHDA, CDR2 SQIVND (reference sequence). CDR3 length equals 19 residues. CDR3: CASSILLGQRNLNTGELFF. The CDR3 DNA is TGTGCCAGTAGTATTCTGTTAGGACAGAGAAACTTGAACACCGGGGAGCTGTTTTTT.

This sequence joins TRBV28 and TRBJ2-7; D is unclear. The CDR3 sequence is 14 residues long. The V end was cut by 2 bases, the J end by 0 bases, with 8 bases between. CDR1 and CDR2 (germline): MDHEN, SYDVKM. CDR3 sequence (DNA): TGTGCCAGCAGTTTAGGGTGGAGCTCCTACGAGCAGTACTTC. Its protein product is CASSLGWSSYEQYF. Combining the CDR3 with reference TRBV28 and TRBJ2-7 gives the whole variable domain DVKVTQSSRYLVKRTGEKVFLECVQDMDHENMFWYRQDPGLGLRLIYFSYDVKMKEKGDIPEGYSVSREKKERFSLILESASTNQTSMYLCASSLGWSSYEQYFGPGTRLTVT.

This clone was seen only once. The chain links TRBV5-4 to TRBJ2-5; D perhaps matches TRBD2 (7 bases). Trimming shortened V by 4 bases and J by 4 bases, and 14 bases separated the two germline ends. Germline lookup yields CDR1 SGHNT and CDR2 YYREEE (reference sequence). The CDR3 extends over 14 amino acids. The CDR3: CASSGGAMGETQYF. CDR3 nucleotide sequence: TGTGCCAGCAGCGGGGGGGCTATGGGAGAGACCCAGTACTTC.

J is TRBJ2-7 and V is TRBV29-1; 8 bases align to TRBD2. The CDR3 length is 15 residues. Germline lookup yields CDR1 SQVTM and CDR2 ANQGSEA. V trimming: 0 bases; J trimming: 5 bases; junction bases outside the gene matches: 9. CDR3: CSVEDRAGGSHEQYF. The CDR3 DNA is TGCAGCGTTGAAGATCGGGCGGGAGGTTCCCACGAGCAGTACTTC.

The V and J genes are TRBV5-6 and TRBJ2-7; 10 bases align to TRBD1. In germline, CDR1 is SGHDT, CDR2 YYEEEE. Losses at the gene ends were 5 bases for V and 7 bases for J; bases not matched to a gene: 15. CDR3 size: 16 residues. The CDR3 here is CASRKPGQGPPGEQYF. The CDR3 DNA sequence: TGTGCCAGCAGAAAACCGGGACAGGGGCCTCCTGGGGAGCAGTACTTC.

The chain combines TRBV6-1 with TRBJ1-5, with 7 bases identical to TRBD1. J gave up 4 bases and V 5 bases, and 5 bases lay outside the gene matches. Germline V gene lookup returns CDR1 MNHNS and CDR2 SASEGT. This CDR3 spans 14 amino acids. This CDR3 is CASSQYRGNQPQHF. For the CDR3, the DNA is TGTGCCAGCAGTCAATACAGGGGAAATCAGCCCCAGCATTTT.

This clone was seen just once. The genes are TRBV29-1 and TRBJ1-2, with no clear D. The ends were cut back, 8 bases at V and 0 bases at J, with 19 bases in the middle. Germline loops: CDR1 SQVTM, CDR2 ANQGSEA. The CDR3 loop spans 15 amino acids. The CDR3 loop reads CSTITLDGTNYGYTF. Written as DNA, the CDR3 is TGCAGCACCATTACCCTTGACGGAACTAACTATGGCTACACCTTC.

V usage is TRBV5-4 and J usage is TRBJ2-3, with 11 bases aligning to TRBD2. Per germline, CDR1 SGHNT and CDR2 YYREEE (reference sequence). V lost 4 bases and J lost 2; bases outside the gene matches: 3. The CDR3 sequence is 15 residues long. The CDR3 protein is CASSGSGGATDTQYF. The CDR3 nucleotides read TGTGCCAGCAGCGGTAGCGGGGGGGCCACAGATACGCAGTATTTT.

The chain recombines TRBV6-5 with TRBJ2-1, with D tentatively TRBD1 or TRBD2 (6 bases each). Germline V CDR1 and CDR2: MNHEY, SVGAGI. V shed 5 bases and J shed 8 bases, with 13 bases lying between them. The length of the CDR3 is 13 residues. The CDR3 DNA follows: TGTGCCAGCAGTCCCACGGGGGCGCATGAGCAGTTCTTC. Its protein is CASSPTGAHEQFF.

The chain uses TRBV11-2 and TRBJ2-2, with 7 nucleotides matching TRBD1. Germline lookup yields CDR1 SGHAT and CDR2 FQNNGV. After removal of 0 bases from V and 5 bases from J, the junction contained 9 bases not matched to a gene. There are 17 residues in the CDR3. The CDR3 here is CASSLDKRQGRTGELFF. In DNA, the CDR3 is TGTGCCAGCAGCTTAGATAAGAGACAGGGAAGAACCGGGGAGCTGTTTTTT.

The CDR3 DNA reads TGTGCCAGCAGTCCGGCGGGGTTCGCTTTCAGCACAGATACGCAGTATTTT. Amino acids: CASSPAGFAFSTDTQYF. V usage is TRBV6-4 and J usage is TRBJ2-3, with D perhaps matching TRBD2 (6 bases). The germline V gene has CDR1 MRHNA and CDR2 SNTAGT. Trimming removed 5 bases from V and 0 bases from J, with 18 bases in between. CDR3 size: 17 residues.

V and J are TRBV4-2 and TRBJ2-3; D may be TRBD1 (5 bases). The CDR3 totals 15 residues. In germline, CDR1 is LGHNA, CDR2 YNFKEQ. Trimming cost V 0 bases and J 0 bases, with 7 bases left between them. The CDR3 protein is CASSQDKGSTDTQYF. In DNA form, the CDR3 reads TGTGCCAGCAGCCAAGATAAGGGGAGCACAGATACGCAGTATTTT.

This chain links TRBV19 with TRBJ2-1, with 10 bases that match TRBD2. V shed 5 bases and J 7 bases; nucleotides not matched to a gene: 14. The germline gives CDR1 LNHDA, CDR2 SQIVND (reference sequence). This CDR3 is built from 17 residues. In nucleotides, the CDR3 is TGTGCCAGTAGTCCCCAGGGTCCAGCGGGGGGGACTAATGAGCAGTTCTTC. It translates to CASSPQGPAGGTNEQFF.

This chain connects TRBV14 to TRBJ1-1, with unresolved D. Germline V lookup: CDR1 SGHDN, CDR2 FVKESK. The CDR3 sequence is 17 residues long. The V end lost 1 base, the J end lost 0 bases, and 15 bases lay between the germline ends. DNA for the CDR3: TGTGCCAGCAGCCAAGGGACCTTCGGCCGGATGAACACTGAAGCTTTCTTT. Translation: CASSQGTFGRMNTEAFF.